The rows below give T cell receptor beta chains drawn from one sample of a study of blood T cell repertoires in COVID-19. Only in-frame clones appear in the TCRdb table, and some are missing; sequencing was by immunoSEQ multiplex PCR. The sample holds around 300,000 clones, about 90% seen once. Sequencing was performed on peripheral blood. The source is a young man with active or convalescent COVID-19. CDR3s include the opening cysteine and the closing phenylalanine or tryptophan. A D gene is named only where the DNA matches it firmly. Size tells how often a clone was seen (once, few, many) or the class of an expanded clone, and some rows leave it out.

V gene,J gene,clone size,CDR3 length,D gene,CDR3 DNA,CDR3 protein
TRBV15,TRBJ2-7,NA,13,TRBD1,TGTGCCACCAGGGACAGGGGGCGCGATGAGCAGTACTTC,CATRDRGRDEQYF
TRBV7-2,TRBJ2-2,NA,15,TRBD1,TGTGCCAGCAGCGGGACAGGGGCGGGCACCGGGGAGCTGTTTTTT,CASSGTGAGTGELFF
TRBV7-2,TRBJ2-5,NA,18,NA,TGTGCCAGCAGCTTAGAGTTGTTCGCGACTAGTGGGCAAGAGACCCAGTACTTC,CASSLELFATSGQETQYF
TRBV7-9,TRBJ2-7,NA,16,TRBD2,TGTGCCAGCAGCGGGGCGGAGCGGGAGAGTAGTTACGAGCAGTACTTC,CASSGAERESSYEQYF
TRBV28,TRBJ2-7,NA,15,NA,TGTGCCAGCAGTCCCTCATTCAGGGGTACCTACGAGCAGTACTTC,CASSPSFRGTYEQYF
TRBV15,TRBJ2-1,NA,18,TRBD2,TGTGCCACCAGCAGAGATGCAGCACTGCGGGGGGGTCTCAATGAGCAGTTCTTC,CATSRDAALRGGLNEQFF
TRBV13,TRBJ1-1,once,15,TRBD1,TGTGCCAGCAGCTTGAAAGGACAGGGCTACACTGAAGCTTTCTTT,CASSLKGQGYTEAFF
TRBV24-1,TRBJ2-1,NA,13,NA,TGTGCCACCTTCGGAGTAGCTTACAATGAGCAGTTCTTC,CATFGVAYNEQFF
TRBV6-5,TRBJ1-5,once,14,TRBD1,TGTGCCAGCCAAGGACAGGATTTTTGGCAGCCCCAGCATTTT,CASQGQDFWQPQHF
TRBV5-1,TRBJ2-5,once,14,TRBD2,TGCGCCAGCAGCCCAGGGACTAGTACTGAGACCCAGTACTTC,CASSPGTSTETQYF
TRBV14,TRBJ1-1,NA,13,TRBD1,TGTGCCAGCAGCCAGGGACAGGGCACTGAAGCTTTCTTT,CASSQGQGTEAFF
TRBV6-5,TRBJ1-2,few,12,NA,TGTGCCAGCAGGACGGGTGGCTATGGCTACACCTTC,CASRTGGYGYTF
TRBV5-1,TRBJ2-5,NA,15,TRBD2,TGCGCCAGCAGCTTGCTGACTAGCGGACAAGAGACCCAGTACTTC,CASSLLTSGQETQYF
TRBV7-9,TRBJ1-6,NA,15,NA,TGTGCCAGCAGCTCCCCCAGCTCCTATAATTCACCCCTCCACTTT,CASSSPSSYNSPLHF
TRBV19,TRBJ2-7,NA,13,NA,TGTGCCAGTAGTGCCCGTTGGGGGCACGAGCAGTACTTC,CASSARWGHEQYF
TRBV10-1,TRBJ1-1,NA,15,NA,TGCGCCAGCAGGGAAACGAGGGAAGGCGGCACTGAAGCTTTCTTT,CASRETREGGTEAFF
TRBV7-7,TRBJ2-3,NA,15,TRBD2,TGTGCCAGCAGCTTAGTAGCGGGGCCTACAGATACGCAGTATTTT,CASSLVAGPTDTQYF
TRBV6-5,TRBJ1-4,NA,12,NA,TGTGCCAGCGGAAATTACCCAGGAAAACTGTTTTTT,CASGNYPGKLFF
TRBV18,TRBJ2-2,NA,16,TRBD1,TGTGCCAGCTCACCGCTGGGACAGGGTACCACCGGGGAGCTGTTTTTT,CASSPLGQGTTGELFF
TRBV28,TRBJ1-2,NA,14,NA,TGTGCCAGCAGTCCACACGCCGCGGTCGGGGGCTACACCTTC,CASSPHAAVGGYTF
TRBV19,TRBJ2-6,few,16,NA,TGTGCCACTTCGGACAGATCCACCTCTGGGGCCAACGTCCTGACTTTC,CATSDRSTSGANVLTF
TRBV27,TRBJ2-1,once,16,TRBD1,TGTGCCAGCAGTTTATATCGGGACAGCGCCTACAATGAGCAGTTCTTC,CASSLYRDSAYNEQFF
TRBV27,TRBJ1-2,NA,15,TRBD1,TGTGCCAGCAGCAGCAGGGACAGGGGTAACTATGGCTACACCTTC,CASSSRDRGNYGYTF
TRBV29-1,TRBJ1-2,NA,13,NA,TGCAGCGTTGAAGATCCGGGATTCTATGGCTACACCTTC,CSVEDPGFYGYTF
TRBV5-6,TRBJ2-3,NA,14,TRBD2,TGTGCCAGCAGCTGGACTAGCGGAACAGATACGCAGTATTTT,CASSWTSGTDTQYF
TRBV7-2,TRBJ1-1,NA,14,TRBD1,TGTGCCAGCAGCTTCCCTCCCACAGGGGGTAAAGCTTTCTTT,CASSFPPTGGKAFF
TRBV18,TRBJ1-1,few,17,NA,TGTGCCAGCTCACGACGGGGAGGGCAGGGCGGTATCACTGAAGCTTTCTTT,CASSRRGGQGGITEAFF
TRBV6-5,TRBJ2-7,once,14,NA,TGTGCCAGCAGTTACGGGGGGAACGGCTACGAGCAGTACTTC,CASSYGGNGYEQYF
TRBV6-1,TRBJ2-7,NA,16,TRBD1,TGTGCCAGCAGTGAATTCGGGACAGGGTTAAACTACGAGCAGTACTTC,CASSEFGTGLNYEQYF
TRBV19,TRBJ1-5,few,13,NA,TGTGCCAGTAGTATACAGAGCAATCAGCCCCAGCATTTT,CASSIQSNQPQHF
TRBV6-2/TRBV6-3,TRBJ1-6,NA,17,TRBD1,TGTGCCAGCAGCCGAAGACAGGGAAGCTCCTATAATTCACCCCTCCACTTT,CASSRRQGSSYNSPLHF
TRBV10-3,TRBJ2-7,once,13,NA,TGTGCCATCAGCCCGGGGAGTTACTACGAGCAGTACTTC,CAISPGSYYEQYF
TRBV15,TRBJ2-7,NA,15,NA,TGTGCCACCAGCAGATCCCACACAGAATCCTACGAGCAGTACTTC,CATSRSHTESYEQYF
TRBV11-1,TRBJ2-1,NA,15,NA,TGTGCCAGCAGCTTAAGTCTCGCCGGGATGAATGAGCAGTTCTTC,CASSLSLAGMNEQFF
TRBV6-4,TRBJ2-3,few,15,NA,TGTGCCAGCAGTGAAGGTCCTAGTTCCACAGATACGCAGTATTTT,CASSEGPSSTDTQYF
TRBV9,TRBJ1-5,NA,14,NA,TGTGCCAGCAGCGTAGGAGCAGGATTTCAGCCCCAGCATTTT,CASSVGAGFQPQHF
TRBV5-4,TRBJ2-2,NA,18,TRBD2,TGTGCCAGCAGGCCCGGGACTAGCGGGGGGTATAACACCGGGGAGCTGTTTTTT,CASRPGTSGGYNTGELFF
TRBV11-2,TRBJ1-4,NA,16,NA,TGTGCCAGCAGCTTGGAGGGAGAGGCCACCCTCGAAAAACTGTTTTTT,CASSLEGEATLEKLFF
TRBV5-1,TRBJ1-1,NA,14,NA,TGCGCCAGCAGCTCCGGGGTGCCGAGCACTGAAGCTTTCTTT,CASSSGVPSTEAFF
TRBV5-1,TRBJ2-5,many,13,NA,TGCGCCAGCAGCTTGGGAGTTAGAGAGACCCAGTACTTC,CASSLGVRETQYF
TRBV2,TRBJ1-1,once,13,NA,TGTGCCAGCAGTGAAGGCAGGGGCACTGAAGCTTTCTTT,CASSEGRGTEAFF
TRBV5-1,TRBJ2-7,NA,14,TRBD1,TGCGCCAGCAGCTTGGTTGGGACAGGGGACGAGCAGTACTTC,CASSLVGTGDEQYF
TRBV11-2,TRBJ2-1,NA,15,NA,TGTGCCAGCAGCTTAGAAAGCGGGTCCTACAATGAGCAGTTCTTC,CASSLESGSYNEQFF
TRBV19,TRBJ2-1,NA,14,NA,TGTGCCAGTAGGCCGCAAGCGGCACACAATGAGCAGTTCTTC,CASRPQAAHNEQFF
TRBV4-1,TRBJ1-5,NA,15,TRBD1,TGCGCCAGCAGCCAATCTCCAGGGGGATCTGGGGCCCAGCATTTT,CASSQSPGGSGAQHF
TRBV6-6,TRBJ1-1,NA,13,TRBD1,TGTGCCAGCAGACAGGACAGGGGCACTGAAGCTTTCTTT,CASRQDRGTEAFF
TRBV11-2,TRBJ1-5,NA,13,NA,TGTGCCAGCAGCTGGGGTGAGGGTGAAAATCTGCATTTT,CASSWGEGENLHF
TRBV6-5,TRBJ1-1,NA,15,NA,TGTGCCAGCAGTTACTCAAGACAGTTGAACACTGAAGCTTTCTTT,CASSYSRQLNTEAFF
TRBV7-8,TRBJ2-2,once,14,NA,TGTGCCAGCAGCTTAGTAATTCTCACCGGGGAGCTGTTTTTT,CASSLVILTGELFF
TRBV7-2,TRBJ2-1,NA,16,TRBD2,TGTGCCAGCAGCTTAGTGGGCGGGAGTGTAAACAATGAGCAGTTCTTC,CASSLVGGSVNNEQFF
TRBV19,TRBJ2-3,NA,11,NA,TGTGCCACCGAGCGGTCAGATACGCAGTATTTT,CATERSDTQYF
TRBV28,TRBJ1-3,NA,18,NA,TGTGCCAGCAGCCCTGGGGGGGTGGGATGGGTGTCTGGAAACACCATATATTTT,CASSPGGVGWVSGNTIYF
TRBV7-2,TRBJ1-2,NA,12,NA,TGTGCCAGCAGCTCGACGGGGTATGGCTACACCTTC,CASSSTGYGYTF
TRBV5-1,TRBJ2-3,once,15,TRBD2,TGCGCCAGCAGCCTGACTAGCGGGTTCACAGATACGCAGTATTTT,CASSLTSGFTDTQYF
TRBV4-1,TRBJ2-1,NA,15,TRBD1,TGCGCCAGCAGCACGGGACAGGGGTCGTACAATGAGCAGTTCTTC,CASSTGQGSYNEQFF
TRBV5-8,TRBJ2-7,NA,15,NA,TGTGCCAGCAGCTCGCCTTCCATGACATTTTACGAGCAGTACTTC,CASSSPSMTFYEQYF
TRBV3-1/TRBV3-2,TRBJ1-2,NA,13,TRBD1,TGTGCCAGCAGCCAAGGGACAGGGGGCGGCTACACCTTC,CASSQGTGGGYTF
TRBV19,TRBJ1-1,once,15,NA,TGTGCCAGTAGTATCGTGGCGGCCCCGGGCACTGAAGCTTTCTTT,CASSIVAAPGTEAFF
TRBV2,TRBJ2-2,once,14,TRBD2,TGTGCCAGTACTAGCGGGAGAAACACCGGGGAGCTGTTTTTT,CASTSGRNTGELFF
TRBV2,TRBJ2-1,once,16,TRBD2,TGTGCCAGCAGTCCTCCCCTAGCGGGAGGGCGGAATGAGCAGTTCTTC,CASSPPLAGGRNEQFF